These 28 T cell receptor beta chains were all obtained from the same sample, sequenced in a study of T-cell reconstitution after alpha-beta-depleted transplantation in children. Preparation of the TCRbeta library involved a method that used unique molecular identifiers. One entry per CDR3 protein results from TCRdb running MiXCR on the PCR reads. Counted here are roughly 50,000 distinct CDR3 sequences, 35% to 55% occurring once; the ten biggest clones make up 98%. This specimen was PBMCs, mostly from graft donor cells, taken 360 days after TCRalphabeta/CD19-depleted stem cell transplant. Receptors were obtained from a male patient aged 10 to 17 who had a stem cell transplant for acute lymphoblastic leukemia, so the T cells may come from the graft donor.

This clonotype was observed a handful of times. V gene TRBV27 combines with J gene TRBJ2-3; tentatively, D is TRBD2 (5 bases). The V gene lost 5 bases and the J gene lost 0 bases, with 6 bases spanning the gap. This CDR3 is 13 amino acids long. Per the germline V gene, CDR1 is MNHEY and CDR2 is SMNVEV (reference sequence). CDR3 region: CASSRTSTDTQYF. The CDR3 coding sequence is TGTGCCAGCAGTAGGACTAGCACAGATACGCAGTATTTT.

The chain couples TRBV27 to TRBJ2-3; D unclear. CDR3 length equals 16 residues. Germline V CDR1 and CDR2: MNHEY, SMNVEV (reference sequence). Trimming cost V 0 bases and J 0 bases, with 10 bases left between them. The chain's CDR3 is CASSLSTSRSTDTQYF. The CDR3 bases are TGTGCCAGCAGTTTATCGACCAGCAGAAGCACAGATACGCAGTATTTT.

The V call is TRBV5-1, the J call TRBJ1-4; D is unclear. The CDR3 extends over 12 amino acids. The V gene's germline CDR1 is SGHRS and CDR2 YFSETQ. The V end lost 4 bases, the J end lost 10 bases, and 11 bases lay between the germline ends. The CDR3, as DNA: TGCGCCAGCAGCCCGGGCGGATTAAAACTGTTTTTT. Amino acids: CASSPGGLKLFF.

A few counts support this clonotype. The chain combines TRBV5-1 with TRBJ2-7; D perhaps matches TRBD2 (6 bases). This CDR3 region has 15 residues. Germline CDR1 and CDR2: SGHRS and YFSETQ. Trimming removed 0 bases from V and 1 base from J, with 11 bases in between. The CDR3 loop is CASSLEAGISYEQYF. CDR3 DNA sequence: TGCGCCAGCAGCTTGGAGGCGGGGATTTCCTACGAGCAGTACTTC.

This clonotype was seen a few times. The rearrangement uses TRBV6-5 and TRBJ2-7; D perhaps matches TRBD1 (5 bases). This CDR3 region has 16 residues. The germline V gene encodes CDR1 MNHEY and CDR2 SVGAGI. Trimming pared 2 bases from V and 1 base from J, leaving 15 bases between. The CDR3 DNA reads as TGTGCCAGCAGTTACAACCCCAGGGCCCTTTCCTACGAGCAGTACTTC. Amino acid sequence: CASSYNPRALSYEQYF.

This clonotype has only a few counts. This chain links TRBV28 with TRBJ2-6; D may be TRBD1 (6 bases). Germline CDR1 MDHEN, CDR2 SYDVKM. This CDR3 spans 15 amino acids. Trimming took off 3 bases at V and 4 bases at J, with 10 bases between the two ends. The CDR3 reads CASSFRGRGANVLTF. CDR3 nucleotides: TGTGCCAGCAGTTTCAGGGGTAGGGGGGCCAACGTCCTGACTTTC.

V usage is TRBV20-1 and J usage is TRBJ2-7, with D uncertain. In germline, CDR1 is DFQATT, CDR2 SNEGSKA (reference sequence). With 4 bases removed from V and 4 bases from J, the gap between germline ends came to 8 bases. The CDR3 loop spans 11 amino acids. In DNA, the CDR3 is TGCAGTGCTACAGCCAAATACGAGCAGTACTTC. This translates into CSATAKYEQYF.

The chain uses TRBV28 and TRBJ1-5, with D perhaps TRBD1 (6 bases). CDR3 size: 14 residues. V lost 4 bases to trimming and J lost 4 bases, with 11 bases between them. Germline assignment: CDR1 MDHEN and CDR2 SYDVKM. The CDR3 region is CASSYQGTNQPQHF. As DNA, the CDR3 is TGTGCCAGCAGTTATCAGGGGACTAATCAGCCCCAGCATTTT.

V and J are TRBV5-1 and TRBJ1-1; D not resolved. This CDR3 is built from 14 residues. Trimming cost V 3 bases and J 0 bases, with 9 bases left between them. In germline, CDR1 is SGHRS, CDR2 YFSETQ. The CDR3: CASSSVSLNTEAFF. The CDR3, as DNA: TGCGCCAGCAGCTCGGTATCTTTGAACACTGAAGCTTTCTTT.

The chain uses TRBV5-1 and TRBJ2-3; the D is unclear. This CDR3 has 14 amino acids. The germline CDR1 and CDR2 sequences are SGHRS and YFSETQ. With 0 bases removed from V and 3 bases from J, the gap between germline ends came to 8 bases. CDR3 amino acids: CASSLGEATDTQYF. The CDR3 DNA follows: TGCGCCAGCAGCTTGGGGGAAGCGACAGATACGCAGTATTTT.

This chain joins TRBV2 and TRBJ2-3, with 11 nucleotides matching TRBD2. Germline CDR1 is SNHLY and CDR2 is FYNNEI. The CDR3 consists of 17 residues. The V segment lost 5 bases and the J segment 2 bases; nucleotides outside the gene matches: 9. The CDR3 protein is CASSRLPGLADTDTQYF. Written as DNA, the CDR3 is TGTGCCAGCAGTCGACTCCCGGGACTAGCGGACACAGATACGCAGTATTTT.

The table lists this clonotype with a few counts. The chain combines TRBV5-1 with TRBJ2-1; 7 nucleotides line up with TRBD2. With 5 bases clipped from V and 2 bases from J, the junction kept 10 bases outside the gene matches. The CDR3 extends over 16 amino acids. CDR1 is SGHRS and CDR2 is YFSETQ in the germline V gene. The CDR3: CASSTERGRAYNEQFF. CDR3 coding DNA: TGCGCCAGCAGTACCGAGCGAGGGAGGGCCTACAATGAGCAGTTCTTC.

This clonotype was seen repeatedly, ten times or more. The chain has TRBV7-3 and TRBJ2-3, with D uncertain. The length of the CDR3 is 13 residues. Trimming shortened V by 5 bases and J by 5 bases, and 11 bases separated the two germline ends. Germline CDR1 reads SGHTA; CDR2 reads FQGTGA. CDR3 sequence reads: CASSPNLRDTQYF. The DNA for the CDR3 is TGTGCCAGCAGCCCGAACCTCCGAGATACGCAGTATTTT.

This clonotype appeared a few times. J is TRBJ2-1 and V is TRBV24-1, with TRBD2 matching over 7 bases. Germline lookup yields CDR1 KGHDR and CDR2 SFDVKD. The CDR3 runs to 18 residues. V trimming: 2 bases; J trimming: 0 bases; junction bases outside the gene matches: 9. This CDR3 is CATSDSLREFPSYNEQFF. For the CDR3, the DNA is TGTGCCACCAGTGATTCATTGCGGGAGTTTCCCTCCTACAATGAGCAGTTCTTC.

This clonotype was picked up a small number of times. V gene TRBV5-5 combines with J gene TRBJ2-7; 8 bases are a match to TRBD2. Germline lookup yields CDR1 SGHKS and CDR2 YYEKEE (reference sequence). Unmatched junction bases numbered 8, after V lost 0 bases and J lost 6 bases. The CDR3 contains 15 residues. The CDR3 is CASSLVGTRGGEQYF. CDR3 bases: TGTGCCAGCAGCTTGGTGGGGACTAGGGGTGGCGAGCAGTACTTC.

V gene TRBV27 combines with J gene TRBJ2-3; D perhaps matches TRBD1 (5 bases). V lost 5 bases to trimming and J lost 4 bases, with 10 bases between them. Looked up from germline, CDR1 is MNHEY and CDR2 is SMNVEV (reference sequence). The CDR3 runs to 13 residues. Written as DNA, the CDR3 is TGTGCCAGCAGTGTAACAGGACCAGATACGCAGTATTTT. This translates into CASSVTGPDTQYF.

The chain couples TRBV10-3 to TRBJ2-3; TRBD1 aligns across 8 bases. The CDR3 spans 15 residues. Trimming at V came to 10 bases and at J to 3 bases, leaving 12 bases not matched to a gene. Germline V lookup: CDR1 ENHRY, CDR2 SYGVKD. This chain's CDR3 is CATWTGTGGTDTQYF. CDR3 coding DNA: TGTGCCACCTGGACCGGGACAGGTGGAACAGATACGCAGTATTTT.

This clonotype has a handful of counts. The genes are TRBV12-3 or TRBV12-4 and TRBJ2-1; the match to TRBD2 covers 10 bases. The CDR3 contains 14 residues. After removal of 7 bases from V and 9 bases from J, the junction contained 9 bases not matched to a gene. The DNA of the CDR3 is TGTGCCAGCATTAAGGCTAGCGGGAGTTTTGAGCAGTTCTTC. It translates to CASIKASGSFEQFF.

The J gene is TRBJ2-5, the V gene TRBV7-9; 8 bases agree with TRBD2. This CDR3 spans 14 amino acids. V was pared by 5 bases and J by 1 base, with 3 bases of the junction left unmatched. The germline gives CDR1 SEHNR, CDR2 FQNEAQ (reference sequence). The CDR3 spells CASSSSGVQETQYF. CDR3 nucleotide sequence: TGTGCCAGCAGCAGTAGCGGGGTCCAAGAGACCCAGTACTTC.

This clonotype was observed a single time. The CDR3 nucleotides are TGTGCCATCACCCAGGACTGGAGCTCCTACAATGAGCAGTTCTTC. Residues: CAITQDWSSYNEQFF. The rearrangement uses TRBV10-3 and TRBJ2-1; maybe TRBD2 (5 bases). The CDR3 extends over 15 amino acids. Germline V gene sequence: CDR1 ENHRY, CDR2 SYGVKD. Trimming took off 7 bases at V and 0 bases at J, with 13 bases between the two ends.

The chain combines TRBV5-1 with TRBJ2-1; TRBD2 matches at 10 bases. J lost 0 bases, V lost 4 bases, and 10 bases had no gene match. This CDR3 is built from 18 residues. The germline CDR1 and CDR2 sequences are SGHRS and YFSETQ. The CDR3 loop reads CASSVGLAGVSSYNEQFF. The DNA of the CDR3 is TGCGCCAGCAGCGTGGGGCTAGCGGGAGTTAGCTCCTACAATGAGCAGTTCTTC.

The V and J genes are TRBV7-9 and TRBJ2-7; D gene uncertain. The CDR3 is 13 residues long. The germline gives CDR1 SEHNR, CDR2 FQNEAQ (reference sequence). V shed 4 bases and J shed 4 bases, with 11 bases lying between them. CDR3 region: CASSSTTAYEQYF. The CDR3 nucleotides read TGTGCCAGCAGCTCGACAACAGCTTACGAGCAGTACTTC.

This chain uses TRBV24-1 with TRBJ2-7; 11 positions match TRBD1. The CDR3 consists of 14 residues. The V and J ends lost 5 bases and 6 bases, in that order; junction bases with no gene match: 5. Germline V lookup: CDR1 KGHDR, CDR2 SFDVKD. The CDR3 region is CATSVPGQGGEQYF. The CDR3 coding sequence is TGTGCCACCAGTGTACCGGGACAGGGGGGCGAGCAGTACTTC.

This chain uses TRBV7-2 with TRBJ2-5; possibly TRBD2 for D (5 bases). CDR1 is SGHTA and CDR2 is FQGNSA in the germline V gene. The CDR3 has 14 residues. The ends were cut back, 5 bases at V and 6 bases at J, with 16 bases in the middle. CDR3 sequence: CASSPPAGIQTQYF. DNA of the CDR3: TGTGCCAGCAGCCCCCCTGCGGGCATCCAGACCCAGTACTTC.

V and J are TRBV12-3 or TRBV12-4 and TRBJ2-1; TRBD2 matches at 7 bases. V lost 5 bases and J lost 2; bases outside the gene matches: 9. The CDR3 contains 16 residues. The CDR3 bases are TGTGCCAGCAGTGCCCCAGGGCTAGCGGCCTACAATGAGCAGTTCTTC. This sequence encodes CASSAPGLAAYNEQFF.

This clonotype was counted a few times. The chain couples TRBV12-3 or TRBV12-4 to TRBJ2-1; 9 bases match TRBD1. The V and J ends lost 3 bases and 10 bases, in that order; junction bases with no gene match: 10. The CDR3 is 15 residues long. This CDR3 is CASSFDRGSQGEQFF. CDR3 coding DNA: TGTGCCAGCAGTTTCGACAGGGGGTCCCAAGGGGAGCAGTTCTTC.

The CDR3 spells CSAREGTGFTGELFF. In DNA, the CDR3 is TGCAGTGCTAGAGAGGGGACCGGGTTCACCGGGGAGCTGTTTTTT. V usage is TRBV20-1 and J usage is TRBJ2-2, with D perhaps given as TRBD1 or TRBD2 (5 bases each). Between the trimmed V and J ends, which lost 0 bases and 4 bases, there was a span of 12 bases. The CDR3 is 15 residues long. CDR1 is DFQATT, CDR2 SNEGSKA, per germline (reference sequence).

V gene TRBV29-1 combines with J gene TRBJ2-1; D remains unclear. CDR3 length: 14 amino acids. Germline V lookup: CDR1 SQVTM, CDR2 ANQGSEA. The V end lost 3 bases, the J end lost 5 bases, and 14 bases lay between the germline ends. The CDR3 is CSVDKPPPHNEQFF. CDR3 bases: TGCAGCGTTGACAAGCCCCCGCCCCACAATGAGCAGTTCTTC.